This T cell receptor (beta chain) was sequenced for a study of blood T cell repertoires in COVID-19. V dropped 6 bases and J dropped 4 bases, with 13 bases sitting between them. In germline, CDR1 is MNHEY, CDR2 SVGAGI. This CDR3 has 13 residues. Allocation to cohorts depended on clinical history reported by the participants. Donors in Cohort 3 counted as recovered after two negative PCRs, clearance, or symptom resolution. TCRdb's table, derived via immunoSEQ multiplex PCR, lists solely in-frame clones and lacks some. The sample contains 250,000 to 350,000 clones, 70% to 90% of which appear only once. The source is a woman in her twenties or thirties who had recovered from COVID-19. The chain combines TRBV6-5 with TRBJ2-7; TRBD2 might be the D (7 bases). The material sequenced was PBMCs or T cells enriched from blood (not recorded which). CDR3 in DNA: TGTGCCAGCAGGCAGGGAGGGGGGTACGAGCAGTACTTC. Translated: CASRQGGGYEQYF.